These 15 T cell receptor beta chains share one sample of origin, sequenced in a study of human T cells and chemical hapten exposure (dated by TCRdb to 2020 to 2022). Library construction relied on RACE. Instrument used: NextSeq 500. TCRdb applied fastp at Q25 and MiXCR to the public reads, then kept only in-frame beta chains. Under each unique CDR3 protein, matching rows form one entry showing the most common genes and DNA. The sample contains 100,000 or so distinct CDR3 sequences, 34% of them found a single time. The leading ten clones occupy roughly 2.5% of the sample. Sample time point, as interpreted from the label and publication: patch test 3, about 24 weeks after DPC sensitization. Interpreted using the paper, the treatment or condition label stands for: therapeutic diphenylcyclopropenone sensitization with weekly scalp DPC. Sequenced material: whole blood, taken in connection with sensitization to the hapten diphenylcyclopropenone (DPC). Receptors originate from a man in his forties with alopecia areata. Some clones in this sample may be carry-over from other donors' samples.

This clonotype was seen a single time. The V call is TRBV3-1, the J call TRBJ2-1, with D perhaps matching TRBD1 (6 bases). The CDR3 loop spans 12 amino acids. CDR1 and CDR2 (germline): LGHDT, YNNKEL (reference sequence). Between the trimmed V and J ends, which lost 4 bases and 11 bases, there was a span of 12 bases. The CDR3 DNA is TGTGCCAGCAGCCCTAACAGGGTGCAGCAGTTCTTC. This sequence encodes CASSPNRVQQFF.

Only a few counts were recorded for this clonotype. The V gene is TRBV9, the J gene TRBJ2-3; 8 bases agree with TRBD2. The CDR3 is 15 amino acids. Germline-derived CDR1 and CDR2 are SGDLS and YYNGEE. V was clipped by 0 bases and J by 4 bases; unmatched bases: 4. CDR3 residues: CASSVVPGGPDTQYF. The CDR3 DNA follows: TGTGCCAGCAGCGTAGTTCCGGGAGGGCCAGATACGCAGTATTTT.

This clonotype turned up a few times. The chain carries TRBV7-9 and TRBJ2-5, with D unresolved. This CDR3 has 14 residues. Germline V gene sequence: CDR1 SEHNR, CDR2 FQNEAQ (reference sequence). Trimming pared 0 bases from V and 0 bases from J, leaving 5 bases between. The CDR3 DNA follows: TGTGCCAGCAGCTTAGCCCGGGACCAAGAGACCCAGTACTTC. Protein product: CASSLARDQETQYF.

V gene TRBV24-1 combines with J gene TRBJ2-2; TRBD1 might be the D (6 bases). The CDR3 is 15 amino acids. Germline V CDR1 and CDR2: KGHDR, SFDVKD. V was cut by 3 bases and J by 4 bases, with 11 bases left in between. CDR3 sequence: CATSDRTVITGELFF. As DNA, the CDR3 is TGTGCCACCAGTGATCGGACAGTTATCACCGGGGAGCTGTTTTTT.

Only a few counts were recorded for this clonotype. This chain uses TRBV29-1 with TRBJ2-7; D is uncertain. The germline CDR1 and CDR2 sequences are SQVTM and ANQGSEA. This CDR3 has 13 residues. Deletions cut 4 bases from V and 0 bases from J, with 10 bases between. CDR3 coding DNA: TGCAGCGTTGCAGGTATCTCCTCCTACGAGCAGTACGTC. This sequence encodes CSVAGISSYEQYV.

V gene TRBV28 combines with J gene TRBJ2-7; D is possibly TRBD1 (5 bases). Trimming took 6 bases from V and 0 from J, leaving 9 bases between them. Germline V gene data show CDR1 as MDHEN and CDR2 as SYDVKM. This CDR3 has 13 amino acids. The DNA for the CDR3 is TGTGCCAGCAGACAGGTTAACTCCTACGAGCAGTACTTC. It specifies CASRQVNSYEQYF.

The V call is TRBV4-2, the J call TRBJ1-1; TRBD1 matches at 7 bases. V shed 4 bases and J 0 bases; nucleotides not matched to a gene: 8. Looked up from germline, CDR1 is LGHNA and CDR2 is YNFKEQ. The CDR3 is made up of 16 amino acids. In DNA form, the CDR3 reads TGTGCCAGCAGCCCTGGACAGGCCCTAATGAACACTGAAGCTTTCTTT. Translation: CASSPGQALMNTEAFF.

This clonotype has only a few counts. The V and J genes are TRBV29-1 and TRBJ2-5; TRBD2 matches at 10 bases. In germline, CDR1 is SQVTM, CDR2 ANQGSEA. V gave up 8 bases and J gave up 1 base; unmatched junction bases: 10. The CDR3 extends over 15 amino acids. The CDR3 reads CSSGGGLATQETQYF. CDR3 sequence (DNA): TGCAGCTCAGGAGGGGGACTAGCGACCCAAGAGACCCAGTACTTC.

This clonotype was found a few times. The chain links TRBV27 to TRBJ1-5; D remains ambiguous. CDR3 length: 14 amino acids. V lost 2 bases to trimming and J lost 1 base, with 6 bases between them. The germline CDR1 and CDR2 sequences are MNHEY and SMNVEV (reference sequence). In DNA, the CDR3 is TGTGCCAGCAGTTTACTTGGGAGCAATCAGCCCCAGCATTTT. It translates to CASSLLGSNQPQHF.

This sequence joins TRBV2 and TRBJ1-2; D gene unclear. The CDR3 covers 14 residues. The V and J ends lost 6 bases and 0 bases respectively, with 11 bases between them. The germline V gene encodes CDR1 SNHLY and CDR2 FYNNEI. The CDR3 reads CASSGDGTNYGYTF. DNA of the CDR3: TGTGCCAGCAGCGGAGACGGGACTAACTATGGCTACACCTTC.

The CDR3 reads CATSRDRASSGTQYF. CDR3 nucleotide sequence: TGTGCCACCAGCAGAGATCGGGCTAGCTCGGGGACCCAGTACTTC. The genes are TRBV15 and TRBJ2-5, with D tentatively TRBD2 (5 bases). The germline V gene encodes CDR1 LNHNV and CDR2 YYDKDF (reference sequence). The CDR3 covers 15 residues. V gave up 0 bases and J gave up 7 bases, with 15 bases separating them.

This clonotype was seen more than once but under ten times. The gene calls are TRBV4-2 and TRBJ2-1; 10 bases map to TRBD2. This CDR3 comprises 18 residues. Germline CDR1 reads LGHNA; CDR2 reads YNFKEQ. The J segment lost 8 bases and the V segment lost 1 base, leaving 14 bases of the junction unmatched. The CDR3 DNA sequence: TGTGCCAGCAGCCAAGCCACAAATCCCGGACTAGCGGTGGATGAGCAGTTCTTC. Amino acids: CASSQATNPGLAVDEQFF.

This clonotype was seen a few times. The chain combines TRBV18 with TRBJ1-2; no clear D gene. Germline CDR1 and CDR2: KGHSH and LQKENI. There are 17 residues in the CDR3. Between the trimmed V and J ends, which lost 4 bases and 0 bases, there was a span of 18 bases. For the CDR3, the DNA is TGTGCCAGCTCACAACTCCGAGGGCCCGACGCTAACTATGGCTACACCTTC. This translates into CASSQLRGPDANYGYTF.

This sequence joins TRBV3-1 and TRBJ1-2, with 7 bases matching TRBD1. The V segment lost 0 bases and the J segment 8 bases; nucleotides outside the gene matches: 9. The CDR3 is 15 residues long. The germline gives CDR1 LGHDT, CDR2 YNNKEL (reference sequence). This chain's CDR3 is CASSQEDRRLSGYTF. Written as DNA, the CDR3 is TGTGCCAGCAGCCAAGAGGACAGGCGTCTAAGCGGCTACACCTTC. Variable domain in full (rest from reference TRBV3-1 and TRBJ1-2): DTAVSQTPKYLVTQMGNDKSIKCEQNLGHDTMYWYKQDSKKFLKIMFSYNNKELIINETVPNRFSPKSPDKAHLNLHINSLELGDSAVYFCASSQEDRRLSGYTFGSGTRLTVV.

The chain uses TRBV14 and TRBJ2-1; no reliable D call. The CDR3 sequence is 13 residues long. The germline V gene has CDR1 SGHDN and CDR2 FVKESK. Trimming pared 4 bases from V and 3 bases from J, leaving 7 bases between. CDR3 protein: CASSPTGYNEQFF. CDR3 sequence (DNA): TGTGCCAGCAGCCCTACTGGCTACAATGAGCAGTTCTTC.